Following are 22 T cell receptor beta chains from one sample sequenced in a study of monozygotic twins with inflammatory bowel disease. TCRdb re-called the 5' RACE reads and gives one entry per CDR3 protein, without DNA. The sample has about 300,000 distinct CDR3 sequences, and its top ten clones hold more than 4.5%. The specimen sequenced was blood. The receptors here all came from a human donor with ulcerative colitis or Crohn's disease, or a healthy co-twin of an affected twin (not recorded which).

CDR3 protein: CASSYTSANNEQFF. The chain couples TRBV6-5 to TRBJ2-1; TCRdb proposes TRBD2, but this gene call is untestable without DNA. The CDR3 loop spans 14 amino acids. Germline V lookup: CDR1 MNHEY, CDR2 SVGAGI.

V is TRBV11-1 and J is TRBJ2-6; the D call of TRBD1 rests on TCRdb alone, since no DNA is present to check it. This CDR3 is 18 amino acids long. Germline assignment: CDR1 SGHAT and CDR2 FQDESV (reference sequence). The CDR3 spells CASSPRGQGTGGANVLTF.

The genes are TRBV7-3 and TRBJ2-5; without DNA, the TCRdb call of TRBD2 cannot be checked. The CDR3 totals 13 residues. Looked up from germline, CDR1 is SGHTA and CDR2 is FQGTGA. The CDR3 sequence: CASSRSPQETQYF. The variable domain in full, completed from reference TRBV7-3 and TRBJ2-5, reads GAGVSQTPSNKVTEKGKYVELRCDPISGHTALYWYRQSLGQGPEFLIYFQGTGAADDSGLPNDRFFAVRPEGSVSTLKIQRTERGDSAVYLCASSRSPQETQYFGPGTRLLVL.

The chain uses TRBV6-5 and TRBJ2-5. The CDR3 has 18 residues. CDR1 and CDR2 (germline): MNHEY, SVGAGI. The CDR3 loop is CASSYSAAGNRNQETQYF.

The chain joins TRBV3-1 to TRBJ2-3; TCRdb's assignment of TRBD1 cannot be checked, as there is no DNA. Looked up from germline, CDR1 is LGHDT and CDR2 is YNNKEL (reference sequence). The CDR3 is made up of 16 amino acids. This CDR3 is CASSLGGTYRTDTQYF.

The chain joins TRBV29-1 to TRBJ1-2. From germline, CDR1 is SQVTM and CDR2 ANQGSEA. The CDR3 sequence is 13 residues long. The CDR3 reads CSVDDSLDYGYTF.

The genes are TRBV7-2 and TRBJ2-5; TCRdb designates TRBD1, a call that cannot be tested without DNA. Germline V gene data show CDR1 as SGHTA and CDR2 as FQGNSA. The CDR3 contains 13 residues. The CDR3 here is CASGQAGEETQYF. The full variable domain, its missing parts supplied by reference TRBV7-2 and TRBJ2-5, is GAGVSQSPSNKVTEKGKDVELRCDPISGHTALYWYRQSLGQGLEFLIYFQGNSAPDKSGLPSDRFSAERTGGSVSTLTIQRTQQEDSAVYLCASGQAGEETQYFGPGTRLLVL.

The chain links TRBV20-1 to TRBJ2-7; the TCRdb call, TRBD2, lacks DNA for checking. Germline V lookup: CDR1 DFQATT, CDR2 SNEGSKA (reference sequence). This CDR3 is built from 13 residues. The CDR3 region is CSAKQAGTYEQYF.

The CDR3 loop is CASSPSSRSTNTEAFF. The chain has TRBV18 and TRBJ1-1. CDR3 size: 16 residues. CDR1 and CDR2 (germline): KGHSH, LQKENI.

The rearrangement links TRBV7-2 to TRBJ2-5; the TRBD2 assignment by TCRdb is unverifiable without DNA. This CDR3 region has 16 residues. Germline CDR1 reads SGHTA; CDR2 reads FQGNSA. This chain's CDR3 is CASSPRPLAPQETQYF.

The rearrangement uses TRBV20-1 and TRBJ1-2; TCRdb's D gene call, TRBD1, goes unchecked for lack of DNA. Germline V gives CDR1 DFQATT, CDR2 SNEGSKA (reference sequence). The CDR3 sequence is 16 residues long. The CDR3 here is CSAEQKTGSSFYGYTF.

The chain uses TRBV9 and TRBJ1-5; TCRdb proposes TRBD1, but this gene call is untestable without DNA. The CDR3 is 16 amino acids. Germline CDR1 SGDLS, CDR2 YYNGEE. The CDR3 loop reads CASSAQGGPKFGSQHF.

This chain joins TRBV3-1 and TRBJ1-1; there is no DNA to check the TCRdb D call of TRBD1. This CDR3 comprises 12 residues. Germline values: CDR1 LGHDT, CDR2 YNNKEL (reference sequence). The CDR3: CASRLQGREAFF.

The chain employs TRBV5-1 and TRBJ2-7. The germline V gene encodes CDR1 SGHRS and CDR2 YFSETQ. The CDR3 is 15 residues long. CDR3 amino acids: CASSLVPGASYEQYF.

The genes are TRBV27 and TRBJ2-1; the TRBD2 assignment by TCRdb is unverifiable without DNA. Germline CDR1 reads MNHEY; CDR2 reads SMNVEV (reference sequence). CDR3 length: 15 residues. CDR3 sequence reads: CASSFLAGGYNEQFF.

The chain links TRBV24-1 to TRBJ2-2; TCRdb outputs TRBD1, but without DNA this stays unchecked. CDR1 KGHDR and CDR2 SFDVKD come from the germline V gene. CDR3 size: 16 residues. The CDR3 loop is CATSDTLGQNTGELFF.

The chain couples TRBV7-9 to TRBJ2-5; TCRdb names TRBD1, which stays unverified in the absence of DNA. The CDR3 length is 15 residues. Germline CDR1 SEHNR, CDR2 FQNEAQ (reference sequence). The CDR3 loop reads CASSPRTGGSETQYF.

J is TRBJ1-1 and V is TRBV19; TCRdb indicates TRBD1, and absent DNA this call remains unverified. CDR1 LNHDA and CDR2 SQIVND come from the germline V gene (reference sequence). The CDR3 is made up of 11 amino acids. The CDR3 sequence: CASRNRDEAFF.

CDR3 residues: CASSLAGRSAKLFF. This chain joins TRBV5-4 and TRBJ1-4. The CDR3 covers 14 residues. Germline V gene lookup returns CDR1 SGHNT and CDR2 YYREEE (reference sequence). Together with reference TRBV5-4 and TRBJ1-4, the CDR3 gives the full variable domain: ETGVTQSPTHLIKTRGQQVTLRCSSQSGHNTVSWYQQALGQGPQFIFQYYREEENGRGNFPPRFSGLQFPNYSSELNVNALELDDSALYLCASSLAGRSAKLFFGSGTQLSVL.

This chain connects TRBV7-2 to TRBJ2-2; TCRdb picks TRBD1, but there is no DNA to check that call. The CDR3 consists of 14 residues. Germline CDR1 SGHTA, CDR2 FQGNSA. The CDR3 reads CASSLTSGGGELFF.

This CDR3 reads CSARSGQIFFDEQFF. The V and J genes are TRBV20-1 and TRBJ2-1; the D call of TRBD1 rests on TCRdb alone, since no DNA is present to check it. The CDR3 is made up of 15 amino acids. In germline, CDR1 is DFQATT, CDR2 SNEGSKA (reference sequence).

The chain employs TRBV7-2 and TRBJ1-5. The germline V gene has CDR1 SGHTA and CDR2 FQGNSA. CDR3 length equals 13 residues. CDR3 region: CASSLQLNQPQHF.